This T cell receptor (beta chain) was profiled in a study of cytomegalovirus exposure and HLA in healthy donors. Worth noting for this clone: What it binds is unknown.

Donors were ostensibly healthy at sampling, although undocumented immune exposures were probable. Study results and caveats: From TCR beta sequences, most subjects' HLA-A and HLA-B alleles were reportedly predicted accurately.

The PCR contained 60 Vbeta and 13 Jbeta primers. The table came from immunoSEQ multiplex PCR; TCRdb's copy has only in-frame clones and leaves some out. The sample has about 200,000 clones, around 80% seen once. The clonotype originates from a man aged 18 to 30 in good health and CMV-seronegative. Sequenced sample: PBMCs.

The CDR3 region is CAISEGLAEYNEQFF. The CDR3 DNA follows: TGTGCCATCAGTGAGGGGTTAGCGGAATACAATGAGCAGTTCTTC. The gene calls are TRBV10-3 and TRBJ2-1, with D possibly being TRBD2 (6 bases). Trimming cost V 2 bases and J 4 bases, with 12 bases left between them. The CDR3 loop spans 15 amino acids. Germline CDR1 ENHRY, CDR2 SYGVKD.